This T cell receptor (beta chain) was retrieved from a study of CD8 T cells in ankylosing spondylitis. Via MiXCR, TCRdb re-called the 5' RACE reads, giving one row per CDR3 protein. The repertoire holds approximately 440,000 distinct CDR3 sequences, 17% seen once, with 1% in the top ten. The study, taken as a whole, reports: Disease-linked clones bore a CD8+ phenotype and were relatively rare in peripheral blood. Some motif variants had been reported before (in reactive arthritis synovial fluid and blood). A TCR beta motif made of several highly homologous variants seemed typical of ankylosing spondylitis blood.

Germline-derived CDR1 and CDR2 are MGHRA and YSYEKL. The CDR3 runs to 19 residues. Trimming took 0 bases from V and 1 from J, leaving 19 bases between them. Note on this clonotype: Antigen unknown.

The receptor comes from a male donor with ankylosing spondylitis. The sequenced sample consisted of blood, either unsorted or a sorted T cell fraction (not recorded which). The chain has TRBV4-1 and TRBJ1-5; tentative D call: TRBD1 (6 bases). CDR3 coding DNA: TGCGCCAGCAGCCAAGATCAAACCCCCCGTACAGGGAGCAATCAGCCCCAGCATTTT. It yields the protein CASSQDQTPRTGSNQPQHF.